The clone carrying this TCR beta chain was detected ten times or more. The antigen remains undetermined. Trimming removed 5 bases from V and 3 bases from J, with 13 bases in between. The CDR3 covers 14 residues. In germline, CDR1 is LNHDA, CDR2 SQIVND (reference sequence). These data belong to a study of T cell repertoires in cytomegalovirus infection. Across the study: CMV infection together with matching HLA type was indicated by public TCR beta signatures. Study-wide points: Cumulated frequencies of public TCR beta families served to identify carriers of CMV plus the relevant HLA.

TCRdb redid the calling of the reads with MiXCR, one entry per CDR3 protein. The data show 650,000 to 900,000 distinct CDR3 sequences, 32% seen once. The V call is TRBV19, the J call TRBJ1-1, with D unclear. The specimen was cultured CD8+ T cells from PBMCs, collected from culture after CMV antigen stimulation. This TCR derives from a human donor in good health (CMV status not recorded). Some clones in this sample may be carry-over from other donors' samples. In DNA, the CDR3 is TGTGCCAGTAGTCCTGGTCCGAGGGACACTGAAGCTTTCTTT. Its protein is CASSPGPRDTEAFF.